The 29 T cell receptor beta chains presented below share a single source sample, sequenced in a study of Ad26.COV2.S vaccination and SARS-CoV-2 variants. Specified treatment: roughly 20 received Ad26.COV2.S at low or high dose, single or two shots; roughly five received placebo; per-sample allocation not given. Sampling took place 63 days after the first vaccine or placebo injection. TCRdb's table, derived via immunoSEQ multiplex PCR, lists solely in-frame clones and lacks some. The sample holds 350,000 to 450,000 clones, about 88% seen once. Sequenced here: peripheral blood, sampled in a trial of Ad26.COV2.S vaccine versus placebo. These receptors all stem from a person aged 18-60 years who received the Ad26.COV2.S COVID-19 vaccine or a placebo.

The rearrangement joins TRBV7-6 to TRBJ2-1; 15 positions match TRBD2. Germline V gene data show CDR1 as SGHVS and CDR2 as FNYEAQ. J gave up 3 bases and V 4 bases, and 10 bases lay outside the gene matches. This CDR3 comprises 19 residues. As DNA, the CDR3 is TGTGCCAGCAGCTCTTGGACTAGCGGGAGGGCCGGTGGCTACAATGAGCAGTTCTTC. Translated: CASSSWTSGRAGGYNEQFF.

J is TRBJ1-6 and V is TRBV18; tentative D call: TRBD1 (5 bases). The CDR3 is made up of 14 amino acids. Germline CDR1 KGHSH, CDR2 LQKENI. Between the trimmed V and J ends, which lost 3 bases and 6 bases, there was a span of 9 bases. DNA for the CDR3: TGTGCCAGCTCACCTGCGACAGTTAATTCACCCCTCCACTTT. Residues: CASSPATVNSPLHF.

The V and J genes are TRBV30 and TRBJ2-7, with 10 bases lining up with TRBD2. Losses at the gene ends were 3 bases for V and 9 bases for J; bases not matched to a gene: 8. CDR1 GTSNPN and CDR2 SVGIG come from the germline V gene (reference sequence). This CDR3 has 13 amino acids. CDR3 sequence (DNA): TGTGCCTGGAGATCAGCGGGAGGGCCGGGGCAGTACTTC. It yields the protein CAWRSAGGPGQYF.

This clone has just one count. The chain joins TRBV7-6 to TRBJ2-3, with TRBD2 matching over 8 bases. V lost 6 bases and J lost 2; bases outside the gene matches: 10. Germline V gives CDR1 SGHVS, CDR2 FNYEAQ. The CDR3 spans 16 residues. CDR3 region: CASSAGGARVTDTQYF. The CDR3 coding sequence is TGTGCCAGCAGTGCCGGGGGGGCGAGAGTCACAGATACGCAGTATTTT.

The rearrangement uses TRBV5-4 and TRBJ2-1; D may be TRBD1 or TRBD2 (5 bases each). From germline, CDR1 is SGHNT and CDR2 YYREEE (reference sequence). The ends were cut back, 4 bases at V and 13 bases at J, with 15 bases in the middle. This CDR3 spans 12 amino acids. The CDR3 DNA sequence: TGTGCCAGCAGCCGAGACAGCGGTGCCCAGTTCTTC. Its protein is CASSRDSGAQFF. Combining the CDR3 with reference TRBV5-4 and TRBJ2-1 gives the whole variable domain ETGVTQSPTHLIKTRGQQVTLRCSSQSGHNTVSWYQQALGQGPQFIFQYYREEENGRGNFPPRFSGLQFPNYSSELNVNALELDDSALYLCASSRDSGAQFFGPGTRLTVL.

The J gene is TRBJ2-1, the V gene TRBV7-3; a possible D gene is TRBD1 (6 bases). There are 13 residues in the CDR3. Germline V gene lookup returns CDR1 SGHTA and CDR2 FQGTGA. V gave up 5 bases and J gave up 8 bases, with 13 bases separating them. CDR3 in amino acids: CASSTGPSDEQFF. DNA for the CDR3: TGTGCCAGCAGCACAGGGCCCTCGGATGAGCAGTTCTTC.

The CDR3 loop reads CASSSLTGRDTGELFF. The DNA for the CDR3 is TGCGCCAGCAGCTCACTTACAGGGAGGGACACCGGGGAGCTGTTTTTT. This rearrangement joins TRBV5-1 to TRBJ2-2; D might be TRBD2 (7 bases). The CDR3 totals 16 residues. V was clipped by 3 bases and J by 3 bases, with 15 bases between them. Germline V gene sequence: CDR1 SGHRS, CDR2 YFSETQ.

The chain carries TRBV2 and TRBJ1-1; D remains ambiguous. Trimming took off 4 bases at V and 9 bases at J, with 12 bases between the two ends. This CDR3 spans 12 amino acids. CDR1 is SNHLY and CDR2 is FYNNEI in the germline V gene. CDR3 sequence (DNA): TGTGCCAGCAGTGTAAGCGAGCGGAAAGCTTTCTTT. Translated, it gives CASSVSERKAFF.

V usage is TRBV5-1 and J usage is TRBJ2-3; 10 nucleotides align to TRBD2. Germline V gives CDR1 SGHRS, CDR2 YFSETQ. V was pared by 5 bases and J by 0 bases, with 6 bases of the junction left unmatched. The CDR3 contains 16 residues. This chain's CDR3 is CASRRSGRGSTDTQYF. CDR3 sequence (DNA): TGCGCCAGCAGAAGGAGCGGGAGGGGGAGCACAGATACGCAGTATTTT.

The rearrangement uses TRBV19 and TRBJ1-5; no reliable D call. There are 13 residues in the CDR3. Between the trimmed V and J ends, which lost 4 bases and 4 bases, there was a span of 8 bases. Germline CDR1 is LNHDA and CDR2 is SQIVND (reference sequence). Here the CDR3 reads CASSSTVNQPQHF. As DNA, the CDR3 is TGTGCCAGTAGTAGCACGGTGAATCAGCCCCAGCATTTT.

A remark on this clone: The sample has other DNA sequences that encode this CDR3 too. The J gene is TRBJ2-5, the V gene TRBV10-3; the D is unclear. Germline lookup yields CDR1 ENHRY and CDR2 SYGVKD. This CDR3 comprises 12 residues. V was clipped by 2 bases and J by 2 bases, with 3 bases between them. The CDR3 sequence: CAISERQETQYF. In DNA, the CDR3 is TGTGCCATCAGTGAGAGGCAAGAGACCCAGTACTTC.

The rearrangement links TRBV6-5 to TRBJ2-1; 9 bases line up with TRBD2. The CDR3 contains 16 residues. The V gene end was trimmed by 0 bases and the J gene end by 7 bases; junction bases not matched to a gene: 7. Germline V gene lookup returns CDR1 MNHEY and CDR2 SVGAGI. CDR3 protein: CASSYSREGLRNEQFF. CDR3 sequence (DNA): TGTGCCAGCAGTTACTCGCGGGAGGGCCTGAGGAATGAGCAGTTCTTC.

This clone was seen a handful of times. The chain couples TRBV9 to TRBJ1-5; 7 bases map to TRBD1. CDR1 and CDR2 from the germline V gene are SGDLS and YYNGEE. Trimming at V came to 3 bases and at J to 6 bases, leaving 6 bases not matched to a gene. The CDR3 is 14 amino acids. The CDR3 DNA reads TGTGCCAGCAGCGCAGCAGGGGGAGGTCAGCCCCAGCATTTT. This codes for CASSAAGGGQPQHF.

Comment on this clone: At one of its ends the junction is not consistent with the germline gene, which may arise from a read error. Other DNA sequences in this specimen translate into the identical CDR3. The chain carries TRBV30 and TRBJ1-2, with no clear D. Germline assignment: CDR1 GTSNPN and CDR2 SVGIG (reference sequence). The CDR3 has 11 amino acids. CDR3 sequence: CAWSPLFDYTF. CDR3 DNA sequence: TGTGCCTGGAGCCCCCTCTTCGACTACACTTTC.

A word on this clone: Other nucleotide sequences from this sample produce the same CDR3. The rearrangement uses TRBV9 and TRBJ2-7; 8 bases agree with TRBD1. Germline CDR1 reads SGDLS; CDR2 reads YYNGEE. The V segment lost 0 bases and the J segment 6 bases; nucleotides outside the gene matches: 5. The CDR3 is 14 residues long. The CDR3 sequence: CASSVGQGAGEQYF. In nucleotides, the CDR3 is TGTGCCAGCAGCGTAGGTCAGGGGGCGGGCGAGCAGTACTTC. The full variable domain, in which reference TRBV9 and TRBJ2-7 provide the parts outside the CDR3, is DSGVTQTPKHLITATGQRVTLRCSPRSGDLSVYWYQQSLDQGLQFLIQYYNGEERAKGNILERFSAQQFPDLHSELNLSSLELGDSALYFCASSVGQGAGEQYFGPGTRLTVT.

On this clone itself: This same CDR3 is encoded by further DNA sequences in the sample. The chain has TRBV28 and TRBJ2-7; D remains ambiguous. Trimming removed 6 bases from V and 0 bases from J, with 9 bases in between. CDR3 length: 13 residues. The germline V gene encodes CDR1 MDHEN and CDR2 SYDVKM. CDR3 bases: TGTGCCAGCAGCCCCCCGCCCTCCTACGAGCAGTACTTC. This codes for CASSPPPSYEQYF.

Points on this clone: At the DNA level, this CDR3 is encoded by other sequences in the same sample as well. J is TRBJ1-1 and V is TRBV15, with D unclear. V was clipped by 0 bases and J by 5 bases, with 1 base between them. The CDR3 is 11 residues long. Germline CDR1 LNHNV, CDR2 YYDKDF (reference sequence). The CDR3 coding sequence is TGTGCCACCAGCAGAGAGACTGAAGCTTTCTTT. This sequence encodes CATSRETEAFF.

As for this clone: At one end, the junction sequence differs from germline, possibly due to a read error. CDR3 amino acids: CASRAYYSIF. The CDR3 DNA reads as TGTGCCAGCAGGGCATATTACAGTATTTTT. J is TRBJ2-3 and V is TRBV6-5, with no clear D. The CDR3 covers 10 residues. Germline-derived CDR1 and CDR2 are MNHEY and SVGAGI.

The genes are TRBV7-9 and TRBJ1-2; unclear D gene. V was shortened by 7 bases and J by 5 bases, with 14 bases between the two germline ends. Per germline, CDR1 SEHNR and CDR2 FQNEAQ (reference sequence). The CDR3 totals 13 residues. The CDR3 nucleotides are TGTGCCAGCACCAAAGCGGCGTGGTATGGCTACACCTTC. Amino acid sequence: CASTKAAWYGYTF.

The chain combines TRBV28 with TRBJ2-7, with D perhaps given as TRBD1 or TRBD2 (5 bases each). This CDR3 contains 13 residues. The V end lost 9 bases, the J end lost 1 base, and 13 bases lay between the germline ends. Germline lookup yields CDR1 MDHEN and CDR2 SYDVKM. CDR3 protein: CASSGLKSYEQYF. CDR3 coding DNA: TGTGCCAGTTCGGGGCTGAAATCCTACGAGCAGTACTTC. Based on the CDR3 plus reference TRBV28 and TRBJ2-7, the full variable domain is DVKVTQSSRYLVKRTGEKVFLECVQDMDHENMFWYRQDPGLGLRLIYFSYDVKMKEKGDIPEGYSVSREKKERFSLILESASTNQTSMYLCASSGLKSYEQYFGPGTRLTVT.

The CDR3 coding sequence is TGTGCCAGCAGCCTCAGGGTAAAGAGTGAAAAACTGTTTTTT. Its translation: CASSLRVKSEKLFF. The V call is TRBV14, the J call TRBJ1-4; tentative D call: TRBD1 (5 bases). Looked up from germline, CDR1 is SGHDN and CDR2 is FVKESK. This CDR3 has 14 amino acids. V was trimmed by 4 bases and J by 7 bases, leaving 13 bases between them. The full variable domain, with the rest looked up from reference TRBV14 and TRBJ1-4, is EAGVTQFPSHSVIEKGQTVTLRCDPISGHDNLYWYRRVMGKEIKFLLHFVKESKQDESGMPNNRFLAERTGGTYSTLKVQPAELEDSGVYFCASSLRVKSEKLFFGSGTQLSVL.

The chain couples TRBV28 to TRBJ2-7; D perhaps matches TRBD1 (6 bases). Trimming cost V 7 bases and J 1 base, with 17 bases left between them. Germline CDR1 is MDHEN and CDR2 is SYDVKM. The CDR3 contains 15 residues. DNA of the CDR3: TGTGCCAGCATGACGGGGACATTTCCTTCCTACGAGCAGTACTTC. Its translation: CASMTGTFPSYEQYF. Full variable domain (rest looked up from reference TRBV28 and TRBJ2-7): DVKVTQSSRYLVKRTGEKVFLECVQDMDHENMFWYRQDPGLGLRLIYFSYDVKMKEKGDIPEGYSVSREKKERFSLILESASTNQTSMYLCASMTGTFPSYEQYFGPGTRLTVT.

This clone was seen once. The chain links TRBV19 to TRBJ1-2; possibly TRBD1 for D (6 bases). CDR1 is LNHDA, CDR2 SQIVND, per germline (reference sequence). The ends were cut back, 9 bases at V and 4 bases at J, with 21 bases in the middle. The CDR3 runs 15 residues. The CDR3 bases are TGTGCCAGCCTCGGTAGGCAGGGGATCGGCTATGGCTACACCTTC. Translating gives CASLGRQGIGYGYTF.

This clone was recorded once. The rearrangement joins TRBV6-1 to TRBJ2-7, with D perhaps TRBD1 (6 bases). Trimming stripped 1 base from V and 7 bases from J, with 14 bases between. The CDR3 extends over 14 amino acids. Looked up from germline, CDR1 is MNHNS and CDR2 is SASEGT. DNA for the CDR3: TGTGCCAGCAGTGAAGGCGTCAGGGGTTGGGAGCAGTACTTC. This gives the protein CASSEGVRGWEQYF.

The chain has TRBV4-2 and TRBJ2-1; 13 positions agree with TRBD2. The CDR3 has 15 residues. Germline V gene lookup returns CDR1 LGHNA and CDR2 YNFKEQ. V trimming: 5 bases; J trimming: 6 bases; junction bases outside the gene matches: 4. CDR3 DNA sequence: TGTGCCAGCAGCGGACTAGCGGGAGACCCCAATGAGCAGTTCTTC. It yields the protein CASSGLAGDPNEQFF.

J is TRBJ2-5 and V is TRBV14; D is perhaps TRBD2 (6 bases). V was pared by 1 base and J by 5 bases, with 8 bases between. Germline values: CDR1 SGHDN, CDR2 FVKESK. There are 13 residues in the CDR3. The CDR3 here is CASSQGSGETQYF. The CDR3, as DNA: TGTGCCAGCAGCCAAGGGAGCGGGGAGACCCAGTACTTC.

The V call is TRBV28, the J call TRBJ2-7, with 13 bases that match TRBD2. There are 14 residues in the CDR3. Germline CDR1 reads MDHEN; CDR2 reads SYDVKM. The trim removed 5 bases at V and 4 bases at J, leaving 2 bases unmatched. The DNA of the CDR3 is TGTGCCAGCAGTCGGACTAGCGGGAGTTACGAGCAGTACTTC. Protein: CASSRTSGSYEQYF.

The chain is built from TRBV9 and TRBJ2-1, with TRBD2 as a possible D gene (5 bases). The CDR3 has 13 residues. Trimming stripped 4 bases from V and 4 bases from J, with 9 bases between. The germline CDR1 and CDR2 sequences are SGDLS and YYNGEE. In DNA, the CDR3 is TGTGCCAGCAGCACGGACTCTTACAATGAGCAGTTCTTC. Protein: CASSTDSYNEQFF.

The CDR3 coding sequence is TGCGCCAGCAGCTTGGACCTAGGAGGGGCCAACGTCCTGACTTTC. Translating gives CASSLDLGGANVLTF. The rearrangement uses TRBV5-1 and TRBJ2-6; D is unclear. The CDR3 extends over 15 amino acids. Germline CDR1 is SGHRS and CDR2 is YFSETQ. Trimming left V 0 bases short and J 4 bases short, with 8 bases between.